The 3 T cell receptor beta chains presented below share a single source sample, sequenced in a study of T cell changes during pregnancy in multiple sclerosis. Sequencing was performed with immunoSEQ multiplex PCR; in TCRdb, only in-frame clones are kept and a portion is missing. The sample contains about 48,000 clones, 85% to 95% of which appear only once. The sequencing used CD4+ T cells from peripheral blood mononuclear cells, collected in the second trimester of pregnancy. These TCRs come from a female donor in good health, enrolled as a control in a pregnancy study.

The chain joins TRBV2 to TRBJ1-2; TRBD1 matches 11 bases. Germline CDR1 is SNHLY and CDR2 is FYNNEI. The V and J ends lost 4 bases and 7 bases, in that order; junction bases with no gene match: 11. The CDR3 is 16 residues long. CDR3 loop: CASSAILGQGAFGYTF. The CDR3 DNA sequence: TGTGCCAGCAGTGCGATATTAGGACAGGGGGCGTTTGGCTACACCTTC.

V usage is TRBV10-3 and J usage is TRBJ2-7, with TRBD2 matching 7 bases. The germline V gene has CDR1 ENHRY and CDR2 SYGVKD. The CDR3 contains 11 residues. V trimming: 4 bases; J trimming: 7 bases; junction bases outside the gene matches: 1. CDR3 nucleotide sequence: TGTGCCATCAGTGTAGCGGGTGAGCAGTACTTC. This gives the protein CAISVAGEQYF.

The V gene is TRBV27, the J gene TRBJ2-3; D uncertain. CDR3 length: 13 residues. V was trimmed by 7 bases and J by 0 bases, leaving 8 bases between them. The germline CDR1 and CDR2 sequences are MNHEY and SMNVEV (reference sequence). CDR3 nucleotide sequence: TGTGCCAGCAAACTCTCTAGCACAGATACGCAGTATTTT. Protein sequence: CASKLSSTDTQYF.